The clone carrying this T cell receptor beta chain was seen many times. Looked up from germline, CDR1 is MNHNS and CDR2 is SASEGT. V gave up 9 bases and J gave up 1 base; unmatched junction bases: 8. This CDR3 has 14 residues. The study recruited healthy Caucasian donors from Russia who were aged about 6 to 90. Each donor had about 10 milliliters of peripheral blood drawn. This entry is derived from a study of blood T cells in healthy people across ages. Alongside a J-beta primer mix, a sample-barcoded 5' primer served in a second PCR lasting about 7 to 12 cycles. TCRdb used MiXCR to reprocess the 5' RACE reads, holding one entry per CDR3 protein. The sample has about 1.7 million distinct CDR3 sequences, 28% seen once.

The TCR was taken from a woman in her 30s in good health. The sequenced material came from blood. The chain recombines TRBV6-1 with TRBJ2-7; 8 bases fit TRBD1. DNA for the CDR3: TGTGCCAGGAGAATGGGGACAGGTTCCTACGAGCAGTACTTC. It translates to CARRMGTGSYEQYF.